Presented here are 16 T cell receptor beta chains from one specimen sequenced in a study of blood T cell repertoires in COVID-19. Measured with immunoSEQ multiplex PCR; TCRdb has only the in-frame clones, and not every one. In the table there are about 150,000 clones, around 89% of which are singletons. The sequenced sample consisted of peripheral blood. The source of these receptors is a man in his 60s with active or convalescent COVID-19.

The chain recombines TRBV19 with TRBJ2-1; D may be TRBD2 (7 bases). The germline V gene encodes CDR1 LNHDA and CDR2 SQIVND (reference sequence). The CDR3 length is 16 residues. V was clipped by 3 bases and J by 8 bases, with 20 bases between them. The CDR3 bases are TGTGCCAGTAGTATCCTGGGACCGACGGGGGGCGATGAGCAGTTCTTC. As protein: CASSILGPTGGDEQFF.

The chain employs TRBV6-1 and TRBJ2-7; 8 nucleotides align to TRBD1. The CDR3 consists of 14 residues. With 3 bases clipped from V and 3 bases from J, the junction kept 4 bases outside the gene matches. Per germline, CDR1 MNHNS and CDR2 SASEGT. CDR3 in amino acids: CASSDRGQDYEQYF. The CDR3 coding sequence is TGTGCCAGCAGTGACAGGGGGCAGGACTACGAGCAGTACTTC.

The chain carries TRBV2 and TRBJ1-1; 7 bases align to TRBD1. V was pared by 5 bases and J by 4 bases, with 16 bases of the junction left unmatched. There are 17 residues in the CDR3. The germline V gene has CDR1 SNHLY and CDR2 FYNNEI. The CDR3 DNA reads as TGTGCCAGCAGTAGGTGGGTTAGGGGGCGGACGGCCACTGAAGCTTTCTTT. It translates to CASSRWVRGRTATEAFF.

This chain uses TRBV10-3 with TRBJ2-3; a possible D gene is TRBD2 (5 bases). Germline V gene data show CDR1 as ENHRY and CDR2 as SYGVKD. V lost 3 bases and J lost 2, with 21 bases in between. The CDR3 is made up of 18 amino acids. The CDR3: CAISDRMLGAETTDTQYF. In DNA, the CDR3 is TGTGCCATCAGTGACCGCATGCTAGGAGCGGAGACCACAGATACGCAGTATTTT.

V and J are TRBV6-2 or TRBV6-3 and TRBJ2-7, with 9 bases identical to TRBD1. The ends lost 3 bases at V and 2 bases at J; junction bases unmatched: 5. The CDR3 loop spans 15 amino acids. Germline assignment: CDR1 MNHEY and CDR2 SVGEGT. CDR3 amino acids: CASSYMRQGAYEQYF. The CDR3 region has the DNA TGTGCCAGCAGTTATATGCGACAGGGGGCCTACGAGCAGTACTTC.

The chain joins TRBV30 to TRBJ2-2, with 8 bases that match TRBD1. CDR1 and CDR2 from the germline V gene are GTSNPN and SVGIG (reference sequence). The CDR3 extends over 11 amino acids. V was clipped by 8 bases and J by 5 bases; unmatched bases: 1. CDR3 DNA sequence: TGTGCCAGGGACAGGACCGGGGAGCTGTTTTTT. This translates into CARDRTGELFF.

The chain employs TRBV28 and TRBJ2-3; 8 bases map to TRBD2. Germline V CDR1 and CDR2: MDHEN, SYDVKM. The CDR3 is 15 residues long. V trimming: 2 bases; J trimming: 7 bases; junction bases outside the gene matches: 8. The CDR3 reads CASSLTAGVTYTQYF. The CDR3 DNA follows: TGTGCCAGCAGTTTAACAGCGGGAGTCACGTATACGCAGTATTTT.

J is TRBJ1-2 and V is TRBV20-1; D is uncertain. Germline CDR1 is DFQATT and CDR2 is SNEGSKA (reference sequence). Trimming shortened V by 3 bases and J by 8 bases, and 10 bases separated the two germline ends. This CDR3 is built from 11 residues. The CDR3 reads CSASSTGGYTF. Here the CDR3 DNA reads TGCAGTGCTAGTTCTACCGGGGGCTACACCTTC.

This chain links TRBV18 with TRBJ1-6, with TRBD1 matching 9 bases. This CDR3 region has 16 residues. The V gene's germline CDR1 is KGHSH and CDR2 LQKENI. V lost 2 bases and J lost 8; bases outside the gene matches: 7. In DNA form, the CDR3 reads TGTGCCAGCTCACCAGAAGGACAGGGGTTTTATTCACCCCTCCACTTT. Its protein product is CASSPEGQGFYSPLHF.

The rearrangement links TRBV28 to TRBJ1-6; D gene ambiguous. Trimming took off 5 bases at V and 8 bases at J, with 16 bases between the two ends. The CDR3 has 15 amino acids. Per germline, CDR1 MDHEN and CDR2 SYDVKM. The CDR3 reads CASSPPRTEDSPLHF. The CDR3 DNA reads TGTGCCAGCAGTCCGCCTAGGACGGAGGATTCACCCCTCCACTTT. The complete variable domain, with remaining parts taken from reference TRBV28 and TRBJ1-6, reads DVKVTQSSRYLVKRTGEKVFLECVQDMDHENMFWYRQDPGLGLRLIYFSYDVKMKEKGDIPEGYSVSREKKERFSLILESASTNQTSMYLCASSPPRTEDSPLHFGNGTRLTVT.

V gene TRBV20-1 combines with J gene TRBJ1-1, with TRBD1 matching 8 bases. The germline V gene has CDR1 DFQATT and CDR2 SNEGSKA (reference sequence). This CDR3 spans 13 amino acids. V lost 3 bases and J lost 4; bases outside the gene matches: 4. The CDR3 region is CSASLGQGTEAFF. The CDR3, as DNA: TGCAGTGCTAGTCTTGGACAGGGCACTGAAGCTTTCTTT.

This chain uses TRBV18 with TRBJ1-2; 7 positions agree with TRBD1. V lost 2 bases, J lost 5 bases, and 5 bases stayed unmatched. This CDR3 is built from 14 residues. Germline V gene sequence: CDR1 KGHSH, CDR2 LQKENI. The CDR3 DNA sequence: TGTGCCAGCTCACCAGGTGACAGGGCTTATGGCTACACCTTC. Protein sequence: CASSPGDRAYGYTF.

This clone was detected once. The chain combines TRBV2 with TRBJ1-6, with D possibly TRBD1 on 5 matching bases. This CDR3 comprises 15 residues. Germline CDR1 reads SNHLY; CDR2 reads FYNNEI. V was cut by 6 bases and J by 6 bases, with 15 bases left in between. The CDR3 nucleotides are TGTGCCAGCAGATTGACGACAGTCCGTAATTCACCCCTCCACTTT. Protein: CASRLTTVRNSPLHF. The full variable domain, its missing parts supplied by reference TRBV2 and TRBJ1-6, is EPEVTQTPSHQVTQMGQEVILRCVPISNHLYFYWYRQILGQKVEFLVSFYNNEISEKSEIFDDQFSVERPDGSNFTLKIRSTKLEDSAMYFCASRLTTVRNSPLHFGNGTRLTVT.

The V and J genes are TRBV5-1 and TRBJ2-7, with 9 bases lining up with TRBD1. J was trimmed by 4 bases and V by 4 bases; bases with no gene match: 15. This CDR3 comprises 17 residues. Per the germline V gene, CDR1 is SGHRS and CDR2 is YFSETQ. CDR3 residues: CASSITAGTGTTYEQYF. The CDR3 DNA follows: TGCGCCAGCAGCATTACTGCCGGGACAGGGACGACGTACGAGCAGTACTTC.

The rearrangement links TRBV5-4 to TRBJ1-6; 9 positions agree with TRBD1. The J segment lost 9 bases and the V segment lost 0 bases, leaving 4 bases of the junction unmatched. Germline CDR1 is SGHNT and CDR2 is YYREEE (reference sequence). This CDR3 has 15 amino acids. The CDR3 loop reads CASSLDRGLGSPLHF. The CDR3, as DNA: TGTGCCAGCAGCTTGGACAGGGGGCTGGGTTCACCCCTCCACTTT. The full variable domain, rest sourced from reference TRBV5-4 and TRBJ1-6, is ETGVTQSPTHLIKTRGQQVTLRCSSQSGHNTVSWYQQALGQGPQFIFQYYREEENGRGNFPPRFSGLQFPNYSSELNVNALELDDSALYLCASSLDRGLGSPLHFGNGTRLTVT.

This chain links TRBV6-2 or TRBV6-3 with TRBJ1-2, with 7 positions matching TRBD1. CDR1 and CDR2 from the germline V gene are MNHEY and SVGEGT. The CDR3 covers 17 residues. Trimming cost V 4 bases and J 0 bases; bases outside gene matches: 11. CDR3 protein: CASSSRNPGGSNYGYTF. CDR3 nucleotide sequence: TGTGCCAGCAGTTCCAGAAACCCAGGGGGATCTAACTATGGCTACACCTTC.